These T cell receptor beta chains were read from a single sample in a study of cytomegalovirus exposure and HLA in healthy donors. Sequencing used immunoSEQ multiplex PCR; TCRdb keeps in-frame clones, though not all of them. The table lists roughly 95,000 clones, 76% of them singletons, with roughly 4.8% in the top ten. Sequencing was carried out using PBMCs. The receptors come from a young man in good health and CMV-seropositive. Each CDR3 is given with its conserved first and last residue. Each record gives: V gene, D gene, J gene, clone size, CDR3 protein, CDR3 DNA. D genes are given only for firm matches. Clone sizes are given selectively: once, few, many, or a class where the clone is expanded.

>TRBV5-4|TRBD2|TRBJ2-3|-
CATREGTDTQYF
TGTGCCACCCGGGAGGGCACAGATACGCAGTATTTT
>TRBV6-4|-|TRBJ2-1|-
CASSDGFKRTYNEQFF
TGTGCCAGCAGTGACGGCTTTAAGCGAACCTACAATGAGCAGTTCTTC
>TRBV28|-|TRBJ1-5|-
CASSSPLEGNQPQHF
TGTGCCAGCAGCTCGCCCCTCGAGGGCAATCAGCCCCAGCATTTT
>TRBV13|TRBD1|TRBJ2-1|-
CASSARQGSSYNEQFF
TGTGCCAGCAGCGCCAGACAGGGCAGCTCCTACAATGAGCAGTTCTTC
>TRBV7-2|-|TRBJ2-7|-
CASSLGQAFYEQYF
TGTGCCAGCAGCTTAGGACAGGCGTTCTACGAGCAGTACTTC
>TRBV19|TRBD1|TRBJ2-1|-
CASSQGGASINEQFF
TGTGCCAGTAGTCAAGGGGGCGCGTCTATCAATGAGCAGTTCTTC
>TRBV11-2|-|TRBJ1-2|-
CASSLGAGNYGYTF
TGTGCCAGCAGCTTAGGGGCAGGGAACTATGGCTACACCTTC
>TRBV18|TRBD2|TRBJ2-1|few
CASSTSGSSYNEQFF
TGTGCCAGCTCAACCAGCGGGAGTTCCTACAATGAGCAGTTCTTC
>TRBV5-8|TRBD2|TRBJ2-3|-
CASSFSGGSTDTQYF
TGTGCCAGCAGCTTCAGCGGGGGTAGCACAGATACGCAGTATTTT
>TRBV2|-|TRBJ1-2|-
CASSEDRDIGYGYTF
TGTGCCAGCAGTGAAGACAGGGACATTGGCTATGGCTACACCTTC
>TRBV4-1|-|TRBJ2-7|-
CASSQEVARHYEQYF
TGCGCCAGCAGCCAAGAAGTTGCGAGACACTACGAGCAGTACTTC
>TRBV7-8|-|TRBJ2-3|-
CASSLRDTQYF
TGTGCCAGCAGCTTACGAGATACGCAGTATTTT
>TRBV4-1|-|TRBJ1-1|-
CASSDRNTEAFF
TGCGCCAGCAGCGACAGGAACACTGAAGCTTTCTTT
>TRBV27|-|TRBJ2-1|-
CASSSWPGRPNKQFF
TGTGCCAGCAGTTCGTGGCCAGGCCGCCCCAATAAGCAGTTCTTC
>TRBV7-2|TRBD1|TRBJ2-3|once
CASSLGTGRSDTQYF
TGTGCCAGCAGCTTAGGGACAGGGCGTTCAGATACGCAGTATTTT
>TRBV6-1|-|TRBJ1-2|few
CASSENLRGGYTF
TGTGCCAGCAGTGAAAACCTTAGAGGTGGCTACACCTTC
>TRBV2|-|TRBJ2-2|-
CASRGRGNTGELFF
TGTGCCAGCAGGGGCAGGGGTAACACCGGGGAGCTGTTTTTT
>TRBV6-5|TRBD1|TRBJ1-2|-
CASSGQGGYTF
TGTGCCAGCTCGGGACAGGGAGGCTACACCTTC
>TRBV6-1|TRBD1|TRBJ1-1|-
CASHRGAEAFF
TGTGCCAGCCACAGGGGCGCTGAAGCTTTCTTT
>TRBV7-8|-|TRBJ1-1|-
CASSPTVNTEAFF
TGTGCCAGCAGCCCCACGGTGAACACTGAAGCTTTCTTT
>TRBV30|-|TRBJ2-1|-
CAWAAGTPYNEQFF
TGTGCCTGGGCCGCCGGGACTCCCTACAATGAGCAGTTCTTC
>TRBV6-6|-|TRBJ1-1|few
CASSYGGYTEAFF
TGTGCCAGCAGTTACGGGGGGTACACTGAAGCTTTCTTT
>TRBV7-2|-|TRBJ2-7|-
CASSLFRYSYEQYF
TGTGCCAGCAGCTTATTCCGGTACTCCTACGAGCAGTACTTC
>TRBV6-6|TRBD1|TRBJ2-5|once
CASSRQGAGETQYF
TGTGCCAGCAGTCGACAGGGGGCGGGTGAGACCCAGTACTTC
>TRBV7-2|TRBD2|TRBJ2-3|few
CASSLVLAGAGSTDTQYF
TGTGCCAGCAGCCTTGTACTAGCGGGAGCGGGTAGCACAGATACGCAGTATTTT
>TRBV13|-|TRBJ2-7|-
CASSSRGLPSYEQYF
TGTGCCAGCAGCTCGCGGGGTCTACCTTCCTACGAGCAGTACTTC
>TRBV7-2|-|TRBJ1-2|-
CASSLAGDPYYGYTF
TGTGCCAGCAGCTTGGCAGGGGACCCATACTATGGCTACACCTTC
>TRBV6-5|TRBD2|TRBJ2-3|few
CASSGLAGTPDTQYF
TGTGCCAGCAGTGGACTAGCGGGAACGCCAGATACGCAGTATTTT
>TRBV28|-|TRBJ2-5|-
CASSFSAGQETQYF
TGTGCCAGCAGTTTTTCAGCCGGGCAAGAGACCCAGTACTTC
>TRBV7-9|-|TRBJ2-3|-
CASSLQGIKDTQYF
TGTGCCAGCAGCTTACAGGGGATCAAAGATACGCAGTATTTT
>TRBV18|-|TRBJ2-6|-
CASSPGHVTSGANVLTF
TGTGCCAGCTCACCAGGACACGTAACCTCTGGGGCCAACGTCCTGACTTTC
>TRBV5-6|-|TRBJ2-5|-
CASTETPYQETQYF
TGTGCCAGCACCGAGACACCGTACCAAGAGACCCAGTACTTC
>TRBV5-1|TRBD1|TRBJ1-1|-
CASSFDRGRMNTEAFF
TGCGCCAGCAGCTTCGACAGGGGGCGAATGAACACTGAAGCTTTCTTT
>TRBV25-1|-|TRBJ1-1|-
CASVTGGEAFF
TGTGCCAGCGTGACAGGTGGTGAAGCTTTCTTT
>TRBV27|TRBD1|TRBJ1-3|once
CASRTGPSGNTIYF
TGTGCCAGCAGGACAGGGCCCTCTGGAAACACCATATATTTT
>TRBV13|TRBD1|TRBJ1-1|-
CASSRTGHTEAFF
TGTGCCAGCAGCCGGACAGGTCACACTGAAGCTTTCTTT
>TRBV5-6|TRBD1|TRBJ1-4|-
CASSLAGQGNEKLFF
TGTGCCAGCAGCTTGGCCGGACAGGGAAATGAAAAACTGTTTTTT
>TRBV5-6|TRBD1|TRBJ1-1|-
CASQGGTGFQNTEAFF
TGTGCCAGCCAAGGCGGGACAGGGTTCCAGAACACTGAAGCTTTCTTT
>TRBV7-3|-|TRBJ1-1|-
CASSLDGGGSEAFF
TGTGCCAGCAGCTTAGATGGGGGAGGCTCTGAAGCTTTCTTT
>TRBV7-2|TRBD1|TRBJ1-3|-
CASSWFGTAYSGSGNTIYF
TGTGCCAGCAGCTGGTTCGGGACAGCCTATTCCGGGTCTGGAAACACCATATATTTT
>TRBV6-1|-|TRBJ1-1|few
CASKITGTEAFF
TGTGCCAGCAAAATCACAGGGACTGAAGCTTTCTTT
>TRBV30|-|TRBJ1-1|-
CAWSVGGTEAFF
TGTGCCTGGAGTGTCGGAGGGACTGAAGCTTTCTTT
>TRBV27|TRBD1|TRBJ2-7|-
CASSFQGAYEQYF
TGTGCCAGCAGTTTCCAGGGGGCCTACGAGCAGTACTTC
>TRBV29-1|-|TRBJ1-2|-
CSARRVYGYTF
TGCAGCGCCCGGCGGGTCTATGGCTACACCTTC
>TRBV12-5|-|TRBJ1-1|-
CASGPAAGWTEAFF
TGTGCTAGTGGTCCTGCCGCGGGCTGGACTGAAGCTTTCTTT
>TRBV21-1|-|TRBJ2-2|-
CAIPPREVGELFF
TGTGCCATCCCTCCGAGAGAGGTCGGGGAGCTGTTTTTT
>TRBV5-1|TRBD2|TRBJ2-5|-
CASSLRSGAETQYF
TGCGCCAGCAGCTTGAGGAGCGGGGCAGAGACCCAGTACTTC
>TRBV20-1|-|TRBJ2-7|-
CSASIYEQYF
TGCAGTGCTAGCATCTACGAGCAGTACTTC
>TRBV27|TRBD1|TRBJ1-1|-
CASSLRGLGQGARMAFF
TGTGCCAGCAGTTTAAGGGGGTTGGGACAGGGGGCAAGGATGGCTTTCTTT
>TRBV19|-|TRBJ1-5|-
CATGEIYSNQPQHF
TGTGCCACCGGGGAAATCTATAGCAATCAGCCCCAGCATTTT
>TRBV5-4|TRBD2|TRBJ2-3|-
CASNENGLAESDTQYF
TGTGCCAGCAACGAAAACGGACTAGCGGAGTCAGATACGCAGTATTTT
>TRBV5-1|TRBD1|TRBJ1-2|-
CASREDRNNYGYTF
TGCGCCAGCAGAGAGGACAGGAATAACTATGGCTACACCTTC
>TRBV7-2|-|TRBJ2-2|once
CASSLKGGTHGGELFF
TGTGCCAGCAGCTTAAAGGGGGGGACCCACGGCGGGGAGCTGTTTTTT
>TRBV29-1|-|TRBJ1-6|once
CSGGVGDNSPLHF
TGCAGCGGGGGGGTTGGAGATAATTCACCCCTCCACTTT
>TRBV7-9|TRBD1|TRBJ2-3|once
CASSLGTGNVLDTQYF
TGTGCCAGCAGCTTAGGGACAGGGAATGTATTGGATACGCAGTATTTT
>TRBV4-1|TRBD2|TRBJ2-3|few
CASSQVPRGLSGGTDTQYF
TGCGCCAGCAGCCAAGTCCCTCGGGGGCTCAGCGGGGGTACAGATACGCAGTATTTT
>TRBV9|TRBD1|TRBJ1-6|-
CASSADLRDRVNSPLHF
TGTGCCAGCAGCGCGGATCTCCGGGACAGGGTTAATTCACCCCTCCACTTT